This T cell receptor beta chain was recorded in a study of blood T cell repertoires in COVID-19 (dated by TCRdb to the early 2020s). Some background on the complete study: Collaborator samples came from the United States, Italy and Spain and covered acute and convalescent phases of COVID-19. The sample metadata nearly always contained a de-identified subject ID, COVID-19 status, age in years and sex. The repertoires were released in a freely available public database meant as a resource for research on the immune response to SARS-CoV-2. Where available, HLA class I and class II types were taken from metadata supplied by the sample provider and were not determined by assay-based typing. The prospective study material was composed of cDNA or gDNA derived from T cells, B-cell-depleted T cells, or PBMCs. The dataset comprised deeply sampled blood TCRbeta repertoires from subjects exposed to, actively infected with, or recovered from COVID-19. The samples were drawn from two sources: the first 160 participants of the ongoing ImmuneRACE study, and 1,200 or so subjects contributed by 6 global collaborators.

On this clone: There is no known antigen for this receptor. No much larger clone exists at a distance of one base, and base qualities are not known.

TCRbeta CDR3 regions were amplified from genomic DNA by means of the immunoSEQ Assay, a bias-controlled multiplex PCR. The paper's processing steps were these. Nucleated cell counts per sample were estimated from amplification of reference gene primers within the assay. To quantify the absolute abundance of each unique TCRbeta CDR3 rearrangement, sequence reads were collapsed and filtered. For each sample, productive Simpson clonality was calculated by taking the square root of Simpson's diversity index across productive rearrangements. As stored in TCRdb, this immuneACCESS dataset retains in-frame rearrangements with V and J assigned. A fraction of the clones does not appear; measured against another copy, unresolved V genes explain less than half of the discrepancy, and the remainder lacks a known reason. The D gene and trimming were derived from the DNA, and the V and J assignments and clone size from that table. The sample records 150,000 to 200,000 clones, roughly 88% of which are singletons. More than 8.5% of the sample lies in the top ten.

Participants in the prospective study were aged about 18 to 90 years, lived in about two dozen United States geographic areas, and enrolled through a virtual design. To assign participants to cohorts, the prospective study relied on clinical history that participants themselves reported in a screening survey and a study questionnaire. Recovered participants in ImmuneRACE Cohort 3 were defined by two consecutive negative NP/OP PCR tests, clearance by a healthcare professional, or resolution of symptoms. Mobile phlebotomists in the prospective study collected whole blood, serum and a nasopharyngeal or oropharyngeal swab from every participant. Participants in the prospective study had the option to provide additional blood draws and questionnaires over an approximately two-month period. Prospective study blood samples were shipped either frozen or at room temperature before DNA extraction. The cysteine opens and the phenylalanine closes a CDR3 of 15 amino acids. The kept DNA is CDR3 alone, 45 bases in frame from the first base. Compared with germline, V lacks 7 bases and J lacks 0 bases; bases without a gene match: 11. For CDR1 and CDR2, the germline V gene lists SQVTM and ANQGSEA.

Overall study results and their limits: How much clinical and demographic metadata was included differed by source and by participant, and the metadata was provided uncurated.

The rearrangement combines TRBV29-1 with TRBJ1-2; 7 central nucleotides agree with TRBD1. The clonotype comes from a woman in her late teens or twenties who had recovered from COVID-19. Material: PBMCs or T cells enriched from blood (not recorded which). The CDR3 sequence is CSAPDRAHPNYGYTF. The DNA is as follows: TGCAGCGCCCCAGACAGGGCCCATCCTAACTATGGCTACACCTTC. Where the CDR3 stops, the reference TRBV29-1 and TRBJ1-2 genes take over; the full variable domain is SAVISQKPSRDICQRGTSLTIQCQVDSQVTMMFWYRQQPGQSLTLIATANQGSEATYESGFVIDKFPISRPNLTFSTLTVSNMSPEDSSIYLCSAPDRAHPNYGYTFGSGTRLTVV.